This T cell receptor (beta chain) appears in the sequencing data of a study of blood T cell repertoires in COVID-19. Study-wide context: Samples taken during acute and convalescent COVID-19 were collected in the United States, Italy and Spain. PBMCs, B-cell-depleted T cells, or T cells provided the cDNA or gDNA that made up the material.

In the authors' workflow: Using reference gene primer amplification, nucleated cell counts were estimated. Method: immunoSEQ multiplex PCR; TCRdb's copy keeps in-frame clones and lacks some. Clone size and the V and J calls come from that table; the DNA yielded D and trimming. In the table there are about 150,000 clones, around 80% of which are singletons. The CDR3 sequence is 15 residues long. V was shortened by 2 bases and J by 2 bases, with 13 bases between the two germline ends. CDR1 LNHDA and CDR2 SQIVND come from the germline V gene (reference sequence). The sequence was collected from a man between 60 and 75 years old with active or convalescent COVID-19. The chain employs TRBV19 and TRBJ2-7, with no clear D. Sequenced material: peripheral blood. The CDR3 protein is CASSIKWALTYEQYF. The CDR3 bases are TGTGCCAGTAGTATAAAGTGGGCCCTTACCTACGAGCAGTACTTC. Full variable domain (outside the CDR3, taken from reference TRBV19 and TRBJ2-7): DGGITQSPKYLFRKEGQNVTLSCEQNLNHDAMYWYRQDPGQGLRLIYYSQIVNDFQKGDIAEGYSVSREKKESFPLTVTSAQKNPTAFYLCASSIKWALTYEQYFGPGTRLTVT.